These 13 T cell receptor beta chains were all obtained from the same sample, sequenced in a study of blood T cell repertoires in COVID-19. TCRdb keeps only in-frame clones here, not all; method: immunoSEQ multiplex PCR. The sample has about 290,000 clones, roughly nine tenths seen once. What was sequenced was PBMCs or T cells enriched from blood (not recorded which). These receptors originate from a woman aged 40 to 49 who had recovered from COVID-19.

There are a few counts of this clone. The chain has TRBV7-9 and TRBJ1-1, with 8 bases identical to TRBD1. The length of the CDR3 is 16 residues. CDR1 and CDR2 (germline): SEHNR, FQNEAQ (reference sequence). V was pared by 5 bases and J by 4 bases, with 12 bases of the junction left unmatched. The CDR3 reads CASSNAGGARVTEAFF. As DNA, the CDR3 is TGTGCCAGCAGCAATGCAGGGGGCGCTAGGGTCACTGAAGCTTTCTTT.

CDR3 nucleotide sequence: TGTGCCAGCAGCTTAGGGCAGACAAGGATGCTGTTTTTT. Its translation is CASSLGQTRMLFF. The chain has TRBV13 and TRBJ1-4; no firm D call. CDR3 length equals 13 residues. V dropped 0 bases and J dropped 14 bases, with 13 bases sitting between them. CDR1 and CDR2 from the germline V gene are PRHDT and FYEKMQ (reference sequence). The whole variable domain, remainder taken from reference TRBV13 and TRBJ1-4, is AAGVIQSPRHLIKEKRETATLKCYPIPRHDTVYWYQQGPGQDPQFLISFYEKMQSDKGSIPDRFSAQQFSDYHSELNMSSLELGDSALYFCASSLGQTRMLFFGSGTQLSVL.

V and J are TRBV11-3 and TRBJ1-1; D remains ambiguous. The CDR3 is 12 amino acids. Trimming removed 3 bases from V and 6 bases from J, with 8 bases in between. Germline loops: CDR1 SGHNT, CDR2 YENEEA. CDR3 in amino acids: CASSLGESEAFF. CDR3 in DNA: TGTGCCAGCAGCTTGGGAGAGTCTGAAGCTTTCTTT.

The chain has TRBV6-1 and TRBJ2-7; TRBD1 is a possible D gene (5 bases). Germline V gives CDR1 MNHNS, CDR2 SASEGT. CDR3 length: 15 amino acids. The germline V and J ends were trimmed by 2 bases and 1 base, with 12 bases remaining between them. In DNA, the CDR3 is TGTGCCAGCAGTGAACAAATGACAGTATCCTACGAGCAGTACTTC. This encodes CASSEQMTVSYEQYF.

V and J are TRBV5-1 and TRBJ1-1; TRBD1 is a possible D gene (5 bases). Between the trimmed V and J ends, which lost 1 base and 0 bases, there was a span of 16 bases. The CDR3 has 17 amino acids. The V gene's germline CDR1 is SGHRS and CDR2 YFSETQ. DNA of the CDR3: TGCGCCAGCAGCTTGACGACAGTGTCTTCCTTGAACACTGAAGCTTTCTTT. This gives the protein CASSLTTVSSLNTEAFF.

This chain links TRBV5-1 with TRBJ1-2; 8 bases map to TRBD1. V lost 3 bases to trimming and J lost 6 bases; unmatched junction nucleotides: 10. Looked up from germline, CDR1 is SGHRS and CDR2 is YFSETQ. This CDR3 spans 15 amino acids. The CDR3 DNA reads TGCGCCAGCAGCTCATATGACAGGGGAAGGGATGGCTACACCTTC. Translating it yields CASSSYDRGRDGYTF.

The chain has TRBV29-1 and TRBJ1-2, with TRBD1 matching over 7 bases. Germline V gene data show CDR1 as SQVTM and CDR2 as ANQGSEA. The CDR3 has 17 residues. Trimming cost V 5 bases and J 0 bases; bases outside gene matches: 15. The CDR3 loop reads CSVRPFLDRAANYGYTF. The CDR3, as DNA: TGCAGCGTTCGGCCTTTTCTCGACAGGGCGGCTAACTATGGCTACACCTTC.

The rearrangement links TRBV3-1 (or the pseudogene TRBV3-2) to TRBJ2-1, with D possibly matching TRBD2 (6 bases). CDR1 is LGHDT and CDR2 is YNNKEL in the germline V gene (reference sequence). Trimming removed 1 base from V and 10 bases from J, with 17 bases in between. The CDR3 length is 15 residues. In DNA form, the CDR3 reads TGTGCCAGCAGCCAAGGGCCCAGGGCTAGCGCAGAGCAGTTCTTC. It codes for CASSQGPRASAEQFF.

The chain recombines TRBV2 with TRBJ2-3; possible D gene TRBD1, 6 bases. The CDR3 runs 14 residues. V lost 5 bases, J lost 3 bases, and 12 bases lay in between. Germline CDR1 and CDR2: SNHLY and FYNNEI. The chain's CDR3 is CASSQQGPTDTQYF. CDR3 bases: TGTGCCAGCAGTCAACAGGGCCCTACAGATACGCAGTATTTT.

This chain joins TRBV30 and TRBJ1-6; TRBD1 matches at 7 bases. With V trimmed by 5 bases and J by 0 bases, 1 base remained unmatched. The germline gives CDR1 GTSNPN, CDR2 SVGIG (reference sequence). The CDR3 spans 14 residues. In DNA form, the CDR3 reads TGTGCCTGGGCAGGGGGCTCCTATAATTCACCCCTCCACTTT. Translating gives CAWAGGSYNSPLHF.

The chain combines TRBV5-1 with TRBJ1-1; the match to TRBD1 covers 8 bases. The V gene end was trimmed by 7 bases and the J gene end by 3 bases; junction bases not matched to a gene: 5. Germline assignment: CDR1 SGHRS and CDR2 YFSETQ. The CDR3 totals 13 residues. The CDR3 here is CASHTGGYTEAFF. The CDR3 region has the DNA TGCGCCAGCCATACAGGGGGGTACACTGAAGCTTTCTTT.

In this sample, this clone turned up once. The genes are TRBV7-3 and TRBJ1-3, with D uncertain. Germline lookup yields CDR1 SGHTA and CDR2 FQGTGA. CDR3 length: 13 amino acids. V gave up 1 base and J gave up 4 bases, with 5 bases separating them. CDR3 residues: CASSLMQGNTIYF. The CDR3 DNA reads TGTGCCAGCAGCTTAATGCAGGGAAACACCATATATTTT.

The CDR3 DNA sequence: TGTGCCAGCTCACCGCCGACCCTAGCGGGAGGCAATGAGCAGTTCTTC. It translates to CASSPPTLAGGNEQFF. V is TRBV18 and J is TRBJ2-1, with TRBD2 matching 11 bases. CDR1 KGHSH and CDR2 LQKENI come from the germline V gene. Unmatched junction bases numbered 7, after V lost 3 bases and J lost 6 bases. The CDR3 contains 16 residues.